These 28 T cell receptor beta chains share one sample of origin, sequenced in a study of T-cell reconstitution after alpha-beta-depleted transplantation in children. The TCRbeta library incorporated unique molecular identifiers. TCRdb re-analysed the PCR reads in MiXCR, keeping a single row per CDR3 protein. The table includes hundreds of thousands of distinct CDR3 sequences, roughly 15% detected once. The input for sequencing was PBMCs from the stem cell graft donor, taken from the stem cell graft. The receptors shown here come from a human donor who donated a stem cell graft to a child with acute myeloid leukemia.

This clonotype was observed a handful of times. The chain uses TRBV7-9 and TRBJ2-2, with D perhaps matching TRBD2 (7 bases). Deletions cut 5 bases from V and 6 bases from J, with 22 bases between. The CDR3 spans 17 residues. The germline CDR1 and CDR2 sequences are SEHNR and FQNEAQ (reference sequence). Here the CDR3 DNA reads TGTGCCAGCAGCCCCGTCGCGTGGGGGGGCCAATCCGGGGAGCTGTTTTTT. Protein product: CASSPVAWGGQSGELFF.

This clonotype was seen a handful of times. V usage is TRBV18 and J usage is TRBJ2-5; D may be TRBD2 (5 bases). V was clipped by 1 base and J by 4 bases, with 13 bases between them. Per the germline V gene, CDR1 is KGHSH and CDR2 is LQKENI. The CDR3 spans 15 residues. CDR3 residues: CASSPRVTNGETQYF. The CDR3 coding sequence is TGTGCCAGCTCACCACGAGTGACTAACGGAGAGACCCAGTACTTC.

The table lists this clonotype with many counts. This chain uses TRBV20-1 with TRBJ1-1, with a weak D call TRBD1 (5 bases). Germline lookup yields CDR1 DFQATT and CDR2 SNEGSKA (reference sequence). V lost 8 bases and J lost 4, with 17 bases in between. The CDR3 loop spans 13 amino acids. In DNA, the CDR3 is TGCAGTACGCCTAGGCAGGGCTCCACTGAAGCTTTCTTT. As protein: CSTPRQGSTEAFF.

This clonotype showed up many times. CDR3 sequence reads: CSASQTGAGNSPLHF. CDR3 in DNA: TGCAGTGCTAGTCAAACAGGGGCCGGGAATTCACCCCTCCACTTT. The chain recombines TRBV20-1 with TRBJ1-6, with 7 bases fitting TRBD1. This CDR3 is built from 15 residues. V trimming: 3 bases; J trimming: 7 bases; junction bases outside the gene matches: 9. The germline CDR1 and CDR2 sequences are DFQATT and SNEGSKA (reference sequence).

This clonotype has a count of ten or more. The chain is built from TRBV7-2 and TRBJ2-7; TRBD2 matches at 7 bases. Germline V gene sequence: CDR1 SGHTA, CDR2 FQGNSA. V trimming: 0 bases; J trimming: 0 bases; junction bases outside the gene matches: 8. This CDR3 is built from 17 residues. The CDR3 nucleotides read TGTGCCAGCAGCTTAGCATTGCGGGGGATCGACTCCTACGAGCAGTACTTC. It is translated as CASSLALRGIDSYEQYF. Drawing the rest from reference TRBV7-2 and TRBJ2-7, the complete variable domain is GAGVSQSPSNKVTEKGKDVELRCDPISGHTALYWYRQSLGQGLEFLIYFQGNSAPDKSGLPSDRFSAERTGGSVSTLTIQRTQQEDSAVYLCASSLALRGIDSYEQYFGPGTRLTVT.

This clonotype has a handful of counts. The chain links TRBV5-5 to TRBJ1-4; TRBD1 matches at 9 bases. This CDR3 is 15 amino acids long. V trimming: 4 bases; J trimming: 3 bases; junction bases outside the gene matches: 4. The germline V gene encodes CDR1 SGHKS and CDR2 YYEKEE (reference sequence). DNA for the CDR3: TGTGCCAGCAGCCGTTGGGACAGGGCTAATGAAAAACTGTTTTTT. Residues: CASSRWDRANEKLFF.

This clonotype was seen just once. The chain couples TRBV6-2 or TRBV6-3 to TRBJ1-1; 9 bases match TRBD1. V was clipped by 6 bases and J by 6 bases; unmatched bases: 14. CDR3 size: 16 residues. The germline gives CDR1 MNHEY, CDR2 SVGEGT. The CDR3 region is CASSDGWDREIPEAFF. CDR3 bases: TGTGCCAGCAGCGACGGGTGGGACAGGGAAATCCCTGAAGCTTTCTTT.

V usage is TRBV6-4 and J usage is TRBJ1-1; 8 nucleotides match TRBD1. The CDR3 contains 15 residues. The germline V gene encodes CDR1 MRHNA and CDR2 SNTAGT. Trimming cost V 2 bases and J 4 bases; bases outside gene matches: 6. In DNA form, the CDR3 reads TGTGCCAGCAGTGACACAGGGGGAATTTTCACTGAAGCTTTCTTT. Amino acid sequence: CASSDTGGIFTEAFF.

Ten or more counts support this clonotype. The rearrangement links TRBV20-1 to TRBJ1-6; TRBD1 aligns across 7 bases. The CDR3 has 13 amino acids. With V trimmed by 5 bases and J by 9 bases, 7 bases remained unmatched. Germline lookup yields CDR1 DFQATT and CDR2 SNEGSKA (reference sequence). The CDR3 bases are TGCAGTGCTGCAGGGGGTAGCGGTTCACCCCTCCACTTT. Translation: CSAAGGSGSPLHF.

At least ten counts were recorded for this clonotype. In DNA form, the CDR3 reads TGCAGCGTTCTTCCAGGCCGCTATGGCTACACCTTC. Protein product: CSVLPGRYGYTF. The V call is TRBV29-1, the J call TRBJ1-2; D gene unclear. This CDR3 has 12 amino acids. V was cut by 5 bases and J by 4 bases, with 11 bases left in between. CDR1 and CDR2 from the germline V gene are SQVTM and ANQGSEA.

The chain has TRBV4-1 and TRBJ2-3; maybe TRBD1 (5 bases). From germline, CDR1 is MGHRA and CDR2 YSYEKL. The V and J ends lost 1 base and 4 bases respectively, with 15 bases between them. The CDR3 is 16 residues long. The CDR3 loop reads CASSQVDMGWADTQYF. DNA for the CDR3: TGCGCCAGCAGCCAAGTGGACATGGGGTGGGCAGATACGCAGTATTTT.

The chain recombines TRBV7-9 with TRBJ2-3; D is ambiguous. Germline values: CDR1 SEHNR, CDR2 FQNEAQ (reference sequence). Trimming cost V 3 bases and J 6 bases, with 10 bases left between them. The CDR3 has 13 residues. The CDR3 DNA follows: TGTGCCAGCAGCTTTCCCCTCGCGGATACGCAGTATTTT. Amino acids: CASSFPLADTQYF. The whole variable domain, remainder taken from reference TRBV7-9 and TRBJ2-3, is DTGVSQNPRHKITKRGQNVTFRCDPISEHNRLYWYRQTLGQGPEFLTYFQNEAQLEKSRLLSDRFSAERPKGSFSTLEIQRTEQGDSAMYLCASSFPLADTQYFGPGTRLTVL.

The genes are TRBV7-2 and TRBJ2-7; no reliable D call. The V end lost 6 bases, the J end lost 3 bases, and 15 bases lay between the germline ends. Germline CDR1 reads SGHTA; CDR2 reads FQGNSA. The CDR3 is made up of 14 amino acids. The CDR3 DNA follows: TGTGCCAGCAGACCGAAGGACCGCCTCTACGAGCAGTACTTC. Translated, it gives CASRPKDRLYEQYF. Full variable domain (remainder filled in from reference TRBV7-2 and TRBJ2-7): GAGVSQSPSNKVTEKGKDVELRCDPISGHTALYWYRQSLGQGLEFLIYFQGNSAPDKSGLPSDRFSAERTGGSVSTLTIQRTQQEDSAVYLCASRPKDRLYEQYFGPGTRLTVT.

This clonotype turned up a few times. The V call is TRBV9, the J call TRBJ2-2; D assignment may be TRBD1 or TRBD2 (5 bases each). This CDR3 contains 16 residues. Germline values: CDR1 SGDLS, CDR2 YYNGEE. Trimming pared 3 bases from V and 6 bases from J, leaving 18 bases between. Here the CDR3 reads CASSEGPRVGPGELFF. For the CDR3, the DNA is TGTGCCAGCAGCGAGGGACCCCGGGTTGGTCCCGGGGAGCTGTTTTTT.

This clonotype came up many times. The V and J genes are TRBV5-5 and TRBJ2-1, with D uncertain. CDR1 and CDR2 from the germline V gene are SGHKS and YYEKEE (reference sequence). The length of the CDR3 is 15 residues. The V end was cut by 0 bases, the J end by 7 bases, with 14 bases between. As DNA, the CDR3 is TGTGCCAGCAGCTTGGCGCCCGTCACGGTTAATGAGCAGTTCTTC. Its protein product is CASSLAPVTVNEQFF.

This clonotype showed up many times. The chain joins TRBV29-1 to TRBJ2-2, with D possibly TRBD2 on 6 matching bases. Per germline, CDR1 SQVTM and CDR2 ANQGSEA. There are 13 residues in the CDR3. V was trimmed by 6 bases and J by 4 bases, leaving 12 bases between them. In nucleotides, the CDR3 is TGCAGCGTGATGAGGGGAGGCACCGGGGAGCTGTTTTTT. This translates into CSVMRGGTGELFF.

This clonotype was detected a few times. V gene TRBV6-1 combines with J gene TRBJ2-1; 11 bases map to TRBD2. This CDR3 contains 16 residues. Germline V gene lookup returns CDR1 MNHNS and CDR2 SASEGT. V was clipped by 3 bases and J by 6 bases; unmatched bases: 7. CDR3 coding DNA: TGTGCCAGCAGTGATATTGGGACTAGCGGAACCAATGAGCAGTTCTTC. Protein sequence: CASSDIGTSGTNEQFF.

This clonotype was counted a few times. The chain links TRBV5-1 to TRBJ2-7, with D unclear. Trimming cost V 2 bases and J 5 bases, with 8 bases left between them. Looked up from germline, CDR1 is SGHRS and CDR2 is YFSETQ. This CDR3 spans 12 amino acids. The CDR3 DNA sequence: TGCGCCAGCAGCTTACCCGCGGACGAGCAGTACTTC. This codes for CASSLPADEQYF.

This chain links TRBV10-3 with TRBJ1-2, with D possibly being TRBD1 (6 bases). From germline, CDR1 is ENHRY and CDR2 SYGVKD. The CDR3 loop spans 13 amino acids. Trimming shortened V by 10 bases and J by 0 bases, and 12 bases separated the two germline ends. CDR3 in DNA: TGTGCCACTCAACAGGGAGCTAACTATGGCTACACCTTC. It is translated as CATQQGANYGYTF.

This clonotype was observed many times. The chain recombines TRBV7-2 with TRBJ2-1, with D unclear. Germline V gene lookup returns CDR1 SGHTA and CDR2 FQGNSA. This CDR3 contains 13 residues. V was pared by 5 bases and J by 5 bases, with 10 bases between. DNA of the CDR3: TGTGCCAGCAGCCTCCACCAGGACAATGAGCAGTTCTTC. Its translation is CASSLHQDNEQFF. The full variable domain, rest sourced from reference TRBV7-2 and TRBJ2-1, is GAGVSQSPSNKVTEKGKDVELRCDPISGHTALYWYRQSLGQGLEFLIYFQGNSAPDKSGLPSDRFSAERTGGSVSTLTIQRTQQEDSAVYLCASSLHQDNEQFFGPGTRLTVL.

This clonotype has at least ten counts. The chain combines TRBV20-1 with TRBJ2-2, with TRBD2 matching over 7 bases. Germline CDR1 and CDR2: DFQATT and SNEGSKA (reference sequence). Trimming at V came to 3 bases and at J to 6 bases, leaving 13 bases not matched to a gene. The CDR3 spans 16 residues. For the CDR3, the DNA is TGCAGTGCTAGTGAAGGTAGCGGGTCATGGTCCGGGGAGCTGTTTTTT. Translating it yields CSASEGSGSWSGELFF.

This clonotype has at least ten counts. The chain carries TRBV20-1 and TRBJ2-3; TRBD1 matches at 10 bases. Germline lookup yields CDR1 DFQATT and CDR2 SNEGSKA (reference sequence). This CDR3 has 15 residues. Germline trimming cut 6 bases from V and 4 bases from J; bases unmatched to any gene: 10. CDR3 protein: CSARGGQGYADTQYF. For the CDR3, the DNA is TGCAGTGCGAGGGGGGGACAGGGGTATGCAGATACGCAGTATTTT.

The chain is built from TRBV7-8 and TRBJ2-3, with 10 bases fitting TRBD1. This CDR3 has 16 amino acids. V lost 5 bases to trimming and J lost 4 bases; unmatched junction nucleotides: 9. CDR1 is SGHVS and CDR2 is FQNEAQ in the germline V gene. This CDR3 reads CASSSQGQGTADTQYF. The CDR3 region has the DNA TGTGCCAGCAGCAGCCAGGGACAGGGGACGGCAGATACGCAGTATTTT.

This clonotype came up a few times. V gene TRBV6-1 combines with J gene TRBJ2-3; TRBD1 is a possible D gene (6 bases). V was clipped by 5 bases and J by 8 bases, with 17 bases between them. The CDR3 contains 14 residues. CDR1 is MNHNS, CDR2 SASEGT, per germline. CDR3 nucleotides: TGTGCCAGCAGTCAGGGGTCTCGTATCCGTACGCAGTATTTT. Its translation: CASSQGSRIRTQYF.

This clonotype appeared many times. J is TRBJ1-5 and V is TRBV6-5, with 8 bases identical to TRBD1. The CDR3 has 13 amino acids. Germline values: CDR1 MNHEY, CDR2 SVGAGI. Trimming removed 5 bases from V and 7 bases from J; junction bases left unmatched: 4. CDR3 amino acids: CASSRTGYQPQHF. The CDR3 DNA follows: TGTGCCAGCAGTCGGACAGGGTACCAGCCCCAGCATTTT.

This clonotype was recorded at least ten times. In DNA, the CDR3 is TGCAGTGCTAGTGGGCAACATAGCAATCAGCCCCAGCATTTT. It yields the protein CSASGQHSNQPQHF. The rearrangement joins TRBV20-1 to TRBJ1-5, with D unclear. The CDR3 extends over 14 amino acids. Trimming took 3 bases from V and 0 from J, leaving 9 bases between them. In germline, CDR1 is DFQATT, CDR2 SNEGSKA (reference sequence).

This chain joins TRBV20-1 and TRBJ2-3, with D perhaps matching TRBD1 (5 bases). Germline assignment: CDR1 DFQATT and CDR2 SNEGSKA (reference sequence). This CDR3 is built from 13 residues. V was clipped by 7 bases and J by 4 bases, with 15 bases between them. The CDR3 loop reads CSVSRARADTQYF. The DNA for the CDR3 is TGCAGTGTATCCAGGGCACGGGCAGATACGCAGTATTTT.

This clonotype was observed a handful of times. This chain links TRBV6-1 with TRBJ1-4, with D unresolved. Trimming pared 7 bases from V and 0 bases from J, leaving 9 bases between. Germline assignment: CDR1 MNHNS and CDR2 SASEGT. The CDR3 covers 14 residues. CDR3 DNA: TGTGCCAGCACACTTGTCACAACTAATGAAAAACTGTTTTTT. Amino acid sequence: CASTLVTTNEKLFF.